The present entry profiles one TCR beta chain with its context. Its antigen remains unidentified. Looked up from germline, CDR1 is SGHTA and CDR2 is FQGNSA. This CDR3 has 16 amino acids. The record originates from a study of monozygotic twins with inflammatory bowel disease. From the 5' RACE reads, TCRdb lists one entry per CDR3 protein and no DNA. The specimen's table records some 170,000 distinct CDR3 sequences. Overall study findings and caveats: Repertoire similarity did not differ between concordant and discordant twins, possibly owing to limited power.

The rearrangement links TRBV7-2 to TRBJ2-6. The source of this sequence is a human donor with ulcerative colitis or Crohn's disease, or a healthy co-twin of an affected twin (not recorded which). Sequenced input: blood. The CDR3 region is CASSLGGNSGANVLTF.